This TCR beta chain comes out of a study of OX40 agonist ivuxolimab in advanced cancers. V was shortened by 4 bases and J by 2 bases, with 11 bases between the two germline ends. The CDR3 is 14 residues long. The V gene's germline CDR1 is MNHEY and CDR2 SMNVEV (reference sequence). Only one count was recorded for this clone. Only in-frame clones appear in the TCRdb table, and some are missing; sequencing was by immunoSEQ multiplex PCR. The repertoire holds almost 90,000 clones, with about 87% as singletons. This clonotype was obtained from an adult with an advanced solid tumor such as melanoma, head and neck, liver or kidney cancer. This chain links TRBV27 with TRBJ2-5; no definite D call. The source material was CD4+ or CD8+ T cells sorted from blood, sampled in a trial of the OX40 agonist ivuxolimab. CDR3: CASSSLASQETQYF. In nucleotides, the CDR3 is TGTGCCAGCAGTTCCCTCGCAAGTCAAGAGACCCAGTACTTC.